The rows below give T cell receptor beta chains drawn from one sample of a study of T cell changes during pregnancy in multiple sclerosis. The assay was immunoSEQ multiplex PCR, and TCRdb's table has in-frame clones only and misses some. The sample holds about 40,000 clones, around nine tenths seen once. This specimen was peripheral blood, taken in the first trimester of pregnancy. These receptors came from a female donor in good health, enrolled as a control in a pregnancy study. The CDR3 runs from the conserved cysteine through the conserved F or W. The order of the fields is V gene, J gene, D gene, CDR3 DNA, CDR3 protein. A D gene is named only where the DNA matches it firmly.

>TRBV6-4|TRBJ2-1|.
TGTGCCAGCAGTGATCTTTCGGTTAGCTCCTACAATGAGCAGTTCTTC
CASSDLSVSSYNEQFF
>TRBV30|TRBJ2-7|.
TGTGCCTGGACTGGGGATAGAGCGGGCCGCGCCTCCTACGAGCAGTACTTC
CAWTGDRAGRASYEQYF
>TRBV19|TRBJ2-5|.
TGTGCCAGTAGTATTTCGTCGTGGGAGGCAGAGACCCAGTACTTC
CASSISSWEAETQYF
>TRBV12-5|TRBJ1-2|TRBD1
TGTGCTAGTGGATGGGACAGAGGTGGCTACACCTTC
CASGWDRGGYTF
>TRBV6-6|TRBJ2-5|TRBD2
TGTGCCAGCAGGGCGGGCGGGAGGAATCAAGAGACCCAGTACTTC
CASRAGGRNQETQYF
>TRBV15|TRBJ2-1|TRBD1
TGTGCCACCAGCAGAGATCGGACAGGGGGGAAATACAATGAGCAGTTCTTC
CATSRDRTGGKYNEQFF
>TRBV18|TRBJ1-1|.
TGTGCCAGCTCAATACAGGCAGAGAACACTGAAGCTTTCTTT
CASSIQAENTEAFF
>TRBV2|TRBJ1-5|.
TGTGCCAGCAGTGAAGGGGGGCGCGGCAATCAGCCCCAGCATTTT
CASSEGGRGNQPQHF
>TRBV7-6|TRBJ2-1|TRBD2
TGTGCCAGCAGCTTGACTAGCGGGGTTTCCTACAATGAGCAGTTCTTC
CASSLTSGVSYNEQFF
>TRBV27|TRBJ1-2|.
TGTGCCAGCAGTTTCCTACCAGGGGACCTTAACTATGGCTACACCTTC
CASSFLPGDLNYGYTF